The clone carrying this T cell receptor (beta chain) ranks as medium-sized. This sample was included in a study of metastatic and nonmetastatic thyroid tumors. As for the study in general: Repertoires were compared across blood and tumor or nodule tissue from malignant and benign thyroid patients.

Via MiXCR, TCRdb re-called the PCR reads. The profile shows 43,000 or so clones, around 25% of them singletons. The CDR3 is made up of 13 amino acids. Germline V CDR1 and CDR2: MNHEY, SMNVEV (reference sequence). V shed 4 bases and J shed 4 bases, with 11 bases lying between them. Every patient was untreated before thyroid surgery. This TCR derives from a male donor with papillary thyroid cancer or a benign thyroid nodule (not recorded which). Some clones in this sample may be carry-over from other donors' samples. Sequenced: blood. The rearrangement links TRBV27 to TRBJ2-7; no clear D gene. The CDR3, as DNA: TGTGCCAGCAGTTCCCCCCGCCCGTACGAGCAGTACTTC. Translated: CASSSPRPYEQYF.